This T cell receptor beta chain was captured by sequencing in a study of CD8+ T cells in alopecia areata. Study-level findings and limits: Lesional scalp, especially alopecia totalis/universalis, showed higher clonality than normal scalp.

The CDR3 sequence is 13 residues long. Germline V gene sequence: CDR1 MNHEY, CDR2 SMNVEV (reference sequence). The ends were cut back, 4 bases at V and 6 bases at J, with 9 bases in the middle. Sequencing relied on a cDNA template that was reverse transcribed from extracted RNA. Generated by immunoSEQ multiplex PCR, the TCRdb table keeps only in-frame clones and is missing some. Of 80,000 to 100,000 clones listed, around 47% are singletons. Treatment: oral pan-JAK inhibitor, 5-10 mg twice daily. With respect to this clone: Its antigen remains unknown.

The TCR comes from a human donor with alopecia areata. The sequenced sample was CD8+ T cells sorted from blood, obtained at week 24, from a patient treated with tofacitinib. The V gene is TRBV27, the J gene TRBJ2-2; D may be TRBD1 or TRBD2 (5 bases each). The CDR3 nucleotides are TGTGCCAGCAGTTACACGGGACCCGGGGAGCTGTTTTTT. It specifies CASSYTGPGELFF.